Shown below are 18 T cell receptor beta chains from a single sample sequenced in a study of blood T cell repertoires in COVID-19 (dated by TCRdb to 2018 to 2021). The library was made by the immunoSEQ multiplex PCR assay. TCRdb retrieved this table from immuneACCESS and kept in-frame rearrangements only. Not all clones are present; in checked studies, unresolved V genes account for under half, and no reason is known for the remainder. Across this sample there are roughly 210,000 clones, with 88% seen only once. Jointly, the top ten make up approximately 1.8% of the sample. Sequenced material: peripheral blood. These receptors originate from a man aged 65 to 85 with acute or convalescent COVID-19.

The J gene is TRBJ2-3, the V gene TRBV5-1; 7 bases match TRBD2. The CDR3 sequence is 16 residues long. Germline CDR1 and CDR2: SGHRS and YFSETQ. The junction had 6 bases not matched to a gene; V was cut back by 1 base and J by 1 base. CDR3 residues: CASSLRGEFGTDTQYF. Written as DNA, the CDR3 is TGCGCCAGCAGCTTGCGGGGGGAATTCGGCACAGATACGCAGTATTTT.

This clone was seen only once. This sequence joins TRBV28 and TRBJ2-2; TRBD2 might be the D (7 bases). The CDR3 contains 17 residues. V shed 3 bases and J shed 5 bases, with 19 bases lying between them. CDR1 is MDHEN and CDR2 is SYDVKM in the germline V gene. The CDR3 sequence: CASSFPLGGRGTGELFF. The DNA for the CDR3 is TGTGCCAGCAGTTTCCCCTTAGGGGGGAGGGGGACCGGGGAGCTGTTTTTT.

With regard to this clone: A much more abundant neighbour one base away suggests this may be a read error. Other DNA sequences in this specimen translate into the identical CDR3. The chain is built from TRBV18 and TRBJ1-1, with TRBD1 as a possible D gene (5 bases). Trimming removed 3 bases at V and 2 bases at J, with 7 bases between. The CDR3 length is 13 residues. The germline CDR1 and CDR2 sequences are KGHSH and LQKENI. The CDR3 loop is CASSPQGNTEAFF. DNA of the CDR3: TGTGCCAGCTCACCCCAGGGAAACACTGAAGCTTTCTTT.

The chain recombines TRBV11-2 with TRBJ1-2; 7 nucleotides agree with TRBD1. The CDR3 has 13 amino acids. The ends lost 5 bases at V and 9 bases at J; junction bases unmatched: 9. The germline V gene encodes CDR1 SGHAT and CDR2 FQNNGV. The CDR3 loop reads CASSRGQERSYTF. The DNA for the CDR3 is TGTGCCAGCAGCCGTGGACAGGAAAGGAGCTACACCTTC. The variable domain in full, with the rest retrieved from reference TRBV11-2 and TRBJ1-2, is EAGVAQSPRYKIIEKRQSVAFWCNPISGHATLYWYQQILGQGPKLLIQFQNNGVVDDSQLPKDRFSAERLKGVDSTLKIQPAKLEDSAVYLCASSRGQERSYTFGSGTRLTVV.

CDR3 sequence: CASEGTGNEQFF. CDR3 in DNA: TGTGCCAGCGAGGGAACGGGGAATGAGCAGTTCTTC. The genes are TRBV3-1 (or the pseudogene TRBV3-2) and TRBJ2-1; maybe TRBD2 (5 bases). Germline assignment: CDR1 LGHDT and CDR2 YNNKEL (reference sequence). Trimming pared 8 bases from V and 7 bases from J, leaving 12 bases between. The CDR3 sequence is 12 residues long.

This clone was observed a single time. The gene calls are TRBV29-1 and TRBJ2-1; 8 nucleotides line up with TRBD2. The ends lost 4 bases at V and 9 bases at J; junction bases unmatched: 8. CDR1 is SQVTM and CDR2 is ANQGSEA in the germline V gene. The CDR3 runs to 13 residues. The CDR3 nucleotides read TGCAGCGTTGCTTTCGGACTAGCTGGTGAGCAGTTCTTC. Translating it yields CSVAFGLAGEQFF.

The chain has TRBV28 and TRBJ2-7; D ambiguous. The CDR3 has 12 residues. Germline V CDR1 and CDR2: MDHEN, SYDVKM. V shed 4 bases and J shed 9 bases, with 13 bases lying between them. The CDR3 DNA sequence: TGTGCCAGCAGTTCAACAGTTGTCTGGCAGTACTTC. Translation gives CASSSTVVWQYF.

V and J are TRBV5-1 and TRBJ2-7; TRBD1 matches at 8 bases. Trimming at V came to 0 bases and at J to 7 bases, leaving 9 bases not matched to a gene. This CDR3 has 15 residues. Germline V gives CDR1 SGHRS, CDR2 YFSETQ. This CDR3 is CASSLGSGGLGEQYF. Here the CDR3 DNA reads TGCGCCAGCAGCTTGGGGTCAGGGGGCTTGGGGGAGCAGTACTTC.

This clone has at least ten counts. The chain couples TRBV10-3 to TRBJ1-2, with TRBD1 matching 8 bases. The ends lost 6 bases at V and 3 bases at J; junction bases unmatched: 6. Germline V gene lookup returns CDR1 ENHRY and CDR2 SYGVKD. The CDR3 totals 14 residues. The CDR3 region is CAIRANRGDYGYTF. The CDR3 DNA reads TGTGCCATCAGGGCGAACAGGGGGGACTATGGCTACACCTTC.

This sequence joins TRBV4-3 and TRBJ2-5; D possibly corresponds to TRBD1 (5 bases). The CDR3 loop spans 15 amino acids. Germline values: CDR1 LGHNA, CDR2 YSLEER. With 0 bases removed from V and 4 bases from J, the gap between germline ends came to 12 bases. This CDR3 is CASSQDTAQGETQYF. DNA of the CDR3: TGCGCCAGCAGCCAAGATACGGCTCAGGGAGAGACCCAGTACTTC.

The chain is built from TRBV9 and TRBJ2-1, with 9 bases lining up with TRBD2. Germline V gene lookup returns CDR1 SGDLS and CDR2 YYNGEE. The CDR3 runs 16 residues. The J segment lost 4 bases and the V segment lost 3 bases, leaving 8 bases of the junction unmatched. CDR3 sequence: CASSAGTSLYYNEQFF. In DNA, the CDR3 is TGTGCCAGCAGCGCCGGGACTAGCCTCTATTACAATGAGCAGTTCTTC.

The rearrangement links TRBV28 to TRBJ1-2, with 9 bases lining up with TRBD1. The trim removed 3 bases at V and 4 bases at J, leaving 9 bases unmatched. The CDR3 extends over 16 amino acids. CDR1 and CDR2 (germline): MDHEN, SYDVKM. For the CDR3, the DNA is TGTGCCAGCAGTTTGGCGGGACAGGGAGCAGGCTATGGCTACACCTTC. It translates to CASSLAGQGAGYGYTF.

J is TRBJ2-2 and V is TRBV4-1; D is uncertain. Germline values: CDR1 MGHRA, CDR2 YSYEKL. The CDR3 spans 15 residues. Trimming took off 4 bases at V and 2 bases at J, with 11 bases between the two ends. This CDR3 is CASSPPQRNTGELFF. In nucleotides, the CDR3 is TGCGCCAGCAGCCCCCCCCAGCGCAACACCGGGGAGCTGTTTTTT.

The chain is built from TRBV5-1 and TRBJ2-1, with 8 bases lining up with TRBD2. Germline-derived CDR1 and CDR2 are SGHRS and YFSETQ. CDR3 length: 17 residues. V shed 4 bases, J shed 7 bases, and the junction held 16 bases outside the gene matches. The CDR3 region is CASSPTARGRSRNEQFF. For the CDR3, the DNA is TGCGCCAGCAGCCCTACAGCCCGCGGGAGGTCTAGGAATGAGCAGTTCTTC.

This sequence joins TRBV18 and TRBJ1-1; TRBD1 might be the D (6 bases). The V gene lost 3 bases and the J gene lost 5 bases, with 10 bases spanning the gap. The CDR3 is made up of 13 amino acids. Germline V gene lookup returns CDR1 KGHSH and CDR2 LQKENI. CDR3 region: CASSPIRGTEAFF. CDR3 DNA sequence: TGTGCCAGCTCACCCATAAGGGGGACTGAAGCTTTCTTT.

The V call is TRBV5-4, the J call TRBJ1-3; 9 bases match TRBD1. The germline gives CDR1 SGHNT, CDR2 YYREEE (reference sequence). There are 18 residues in the CDR3. The ends lost 0 bases at V and 1 base at J; junction bases unmatched: 8. The CDR3: CASSLAGGQGVSGNTIYF. CDR3 DNA sequence: TGTGCCAGCAGCTTGGCCGGGGGACAGGGCGTTTCTGGAAACACCATATATTTT.

The chain is built from TRBV9 and TRBJ1-4, with D possibly being TRBD1 (5 bases). The CDR3 contains 14 residues. Germline CDR1 is SGDLS and CDR2 is YYNGEE. The V gene lost 2 bases and the J gene lost 2 bases, with 7 bases spanning the gap. The CDR3 DNA reads TGTGCCAGCAGCGTTTCAGGGACTAATGAAAAACTGTTTTTT. It translates to CASSVSGTNEKLFF.

The chain recombines TRBV12-3 or TRBV12-4 with TRBJ1-5; no clear D. Trimming removed 4 bases from V and 0 bases from J, with 4 bases in between. The CDR3 spans 13 residues. As DNA, the CDR3 is TGTGCCAGCAGTTGGAGTAGCAATCAGCCCCAGCATTTT. Its protein product is CASSWSSNQPQHF.